The sequence of this T cell receptor beta chain was determined in a study of molecular identifiers for immune sequencing clone quantification. Many counts were recorded for this clonotype. MiXCR was run by TCRdb on the PCR reads, yielding one entry per CDR3 protein. This table holds 460,000 or so distinct CDR3 sequences, about 20% found once. The CDR3 runs 15 residues. Trimming shortened V by 0 bases and J by 3 bases, and 8 bases separated the two germline ends. The germline gives CDR1 LGHNA, CDR2 YSLEER. The sample was naive CD8+ T cells from blood, with Jurkat cell RNA spiked in. Indicated subset: FACS-sorted CD8+CD4-CCR7+CD45RA+ naive T cells. The receptor comes from a human donor in good health. Some libraries in this study had Jurkat cell RNA spiked in. The chain joins TRBV4-3 to TRBJ2-2; D is unclear. CDR3 in DNA: TGCGCCAGCAGCCAAGATCGCCAGTACACCGGGGAGCTGTTTTTT. It is translated as CASSQDRQYTGELFF.